The clone carrying this TCR beta chain occurred once. No antigen is known for it. This specimen comes from a study of shared clonotypes between healthy human individuals. Study information: Those who served as donors were a couple of women and a few men between the ages of 18 and 49. Researchers assigned three CD4 naive, three CD4 memory, two CD8 naive and one CD8 memory plate to each donor.

Study observations and caveats: Genetic and exposure-history diversity was limited by the small donor number.

CDR3 length equals 18 residues. The germline V gene has CDR1 SGDLS and CDR2 YYNGEE. The V gene end was trimmed by 0 bases and the J gene end by 6 bases; junction bases not matched to a gene: 10. Repertoires were generated with immunoSEQ multiplex PCR, while TCRdb's copy carries only in-frame clones and drops some. The repertoire includes some 1 million clones, around 74% of them detected once, and approximately 1.5% sits in the top ten. The authors divided CD4+ cells into CD45RA+ naive and CD45RA-negative memory subsets. The sample taken for sequencing was memory CD4+ T cells sorted from blood. Subset denoted: CD45RA-negative fraction. This TCR was sampled from a man in his late teens or twenties in good health. The V call is TRBV9, the J call TRBJ2-2, with 11 bases matching TRBD2. Here the CDR3 reads CASSVVQGTSGLAGELFF. CDR3 in DNA: TGTGCCAGCAGCGTAGTTCAAGGGACTAGCGGACTCGCCGGGGAGCTGTTTTTT.